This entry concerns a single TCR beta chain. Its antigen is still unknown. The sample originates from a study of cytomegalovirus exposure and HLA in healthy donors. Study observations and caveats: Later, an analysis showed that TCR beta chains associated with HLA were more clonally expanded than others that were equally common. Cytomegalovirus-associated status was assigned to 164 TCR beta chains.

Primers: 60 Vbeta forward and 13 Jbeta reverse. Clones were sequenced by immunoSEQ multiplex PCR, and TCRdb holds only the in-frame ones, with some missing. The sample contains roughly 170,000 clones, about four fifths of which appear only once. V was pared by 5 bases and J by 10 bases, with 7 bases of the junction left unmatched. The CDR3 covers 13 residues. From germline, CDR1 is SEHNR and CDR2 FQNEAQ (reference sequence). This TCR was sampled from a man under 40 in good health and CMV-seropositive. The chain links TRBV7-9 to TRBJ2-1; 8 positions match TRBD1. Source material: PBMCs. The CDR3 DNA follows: TGTGCCAGCAGCGGCGGGACAGGCTTGGAGCAGTTCTTC. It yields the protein CASSGGTGLEQFF.